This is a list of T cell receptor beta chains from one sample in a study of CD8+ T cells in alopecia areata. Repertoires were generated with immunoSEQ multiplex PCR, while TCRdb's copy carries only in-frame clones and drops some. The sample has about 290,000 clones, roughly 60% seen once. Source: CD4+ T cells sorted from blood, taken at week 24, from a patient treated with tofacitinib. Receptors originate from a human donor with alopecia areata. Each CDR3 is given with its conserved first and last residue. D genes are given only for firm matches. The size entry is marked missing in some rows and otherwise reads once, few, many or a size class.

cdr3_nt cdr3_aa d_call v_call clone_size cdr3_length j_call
TGTGCCAGCAGCAGTCTAGCGGAGAGCTCCTACGAGCAGTACTTC CASSSLAESSYEQYF TRBD2 TRBV6-5 - 15 TRBJ2-7
TGCAGCGGGGGACAGGAGAGCTCCTACGAGCAGTACTTC CSGGQESSYEQYF TRBD1 TRBV29-1 - 13 TRBJ2-7
TGCGCCAGCAGCTTGGAGGAGGCGAATGAAAAACTGTTTTTT CASSLEEANEKLFF - TRBV5-1 - 14 TRBJ1-4
TGTGCTGGGACCCCCAGTTCTAACTATGGCTACACCTTC CAGTPSSNYGYTF - TRBV30 - 13 TRBJ1-2
TGTGCCAGCAGTAGAATGCAGGCCGCAGGCGAGCAGTACTTC CASSRMQAAGEQYF - TRBV25-1 - 14 TRBJ2-7
TGTGCCAGCAGCGTCACCGGGACTCCCACAGATACGCAGTATTTT CASSVTGTPTDTQYF - TRBV9 few 15 TRBJ2-3
TGCAGCGTTGTCGGGACCCCGCTTGGCACAGATACGCAGTATTTT CSVVGTPLGTDTQYF - TRBV29-1 few 15 TRBJ2-3
TGCGCCAGCAGCTCCACTCGGGGGGCGAGGGTTGACCAGCCCCAGCATTTT CASSSTRGARVDQPQHF - TRBV4-1 - 17 TRBJ1-5
TGTGCCAGCAGCTATCCTGGGGCCAACGTCCTGACTTTC CASSYPGANVLTF - TRBV5-4 - 13 TRBJ2-6
TGTGCCACCGAGACGGGGTACTATAATTCACCCCTCCACTTT CATETGYYNSPLHF - TRBV7-9 once 14 TRBJ1-6
TGTGCCAGCAGCTCCGCAGGGGGCGGCGAGCAGTTCTTC CASSSAGGGEQFF TRBD1 TRBV7-2 - 13 TRBJ2-1
TGTGCCACCAGCAGAAGGACAGGCAATCAGCCCCAGCATTTT CATSRRTGNQPQHF - TRBV15 - 14 TRBJ1-5
TGTGCCAGCAGCTTAGGGGGTCCGGATTCACCCCTCCACTTT CASSLGGPDSPLHF - TRBV7-9 - 14 TRBJ1-6
TGTGCCACCAGCATCACCTCCGGCGGTAATGAAAAACTGTTTTTT CATSITSGGNEKLFF - TRBV15 - 15 TRBJ1-4